Listed below are T cell receptor beta chains from one sample, sequenced in a study of T cells in localized non-small cell lung cancer. The method was immunoSEQ multiplex PCR; TCRdb's version includes in-frame clones alone and lacks a portion of them. The sample consists of around 94,000 clones, 87% of them appearing once. Specimen: peripheral blood, collected before any cancer treatment. The receptors originated from a man aged 35 to 69 with stage I squamous cell lung carcinoma. CDR3s include the opening cysteine and the closing phenylalanine or tryptophan. The D gene is left open where the match is weak. Some rows have no size entry. The others give once, few or many, or a class for an expanded clone.

clone_size: -
d_call: -
j_call: TRBJ2-5
v_call: TRBV7-2
cdr3_nt: TGTGCCAGCAGCGCCCGGGGAGCGCCCGAAGAGACCCAGTACTTC
cdr3_aa: CASSARGAPEETQYF

clone_size: -
d_call: TRBD1
j_call: TRBJ1-1
v_call: TRBV5-1
cdr3_nt: TGCGCCAGCAGCAAAACAGGGGGCCGGCGAGCTTTCTTT
cdr3_aa: CASSKTGGRRAFF

clone_size: -
d_call: TRBD1
j_call: TRBJ1-1
v_call: TRBV28
cdr3_nt: TGTGCCAGCAGGTCAGGACAGGGGGCTTTCACTGAAGCTTTCTTT
cdr3_aa: CASRSGQGAFTEAFF

clone_size: -
d_call: -
j_call: TRBJ2-7
v_call: TRBV18
cdr3_nt: TGTGCCAGCTCACCCCCGAGCGGGACACCTACTTACGAGCAGTACTTC
cdr3_aa: CASSPPSGTPTYEQYF

clone_size: -
d_call: -
j_call: TRBJ1-1
v_call: TRBV7-8
cdr3_nt: TGTGCCAGCAGCAGTAGGGAGAACACTGAAGCTTTCTTT
cdr3_aa: CASSSRENTEAFF

clone_size: -
d_call: -
j_call: TRBJ2-1
v_call: TRBV2
cdr3_nt: TGTGCCAGCAGTGGAATGGCGGGGAAGTACAATGAGCAGTTCTTC
cdr3_aa: CASSGMAGKYNEQFF

clone_size: many
d_call: TRBD1
j_call: TRBJ1-6
v_call: TRBV7-2
cdr3_nt: TGTGCCAGCAGCCTGATGGACAGGGGGTTTGCACCCCTCCACTTT
cdr3_aa: CASSLMDRGFAPLHF

clone_size: -
d_call: -
j_call: TRBJ2-7
v_call: TRBV5-4
cdr3_nt: TGTGCCAGCAGCTTGAGGGACTTGTCCTACGAGCAGTACTTC
cdr3_aa: CASSLRDLSYEQYF

clone_size: -
d_call: TRBD1
j_call: TRBJ1-1
v_call: TRBV6-5
cdr3_nt: TGTGCCTCCCGATCAGGGGGCGAGGCTTTCTTT
cdr3_aa: CASRSGGEAFF

clone_size: -
d_call: -
j_call: TRBJ1-5
v_call: TRBV7-2
cdr3_nt: TGTGCCAGCAGCTCCGGTAGCAATCAGCCCCAGCATTTT
cdr3_aa: CASSSGSNQPQHF

clone_size: -
d_call: -
j_call: TRBJ1-1
v_call: TRBV6-5
cdr3_nt: TGTGCCAGCAGCCGGGGCATGAACACTGAAGCTTTCTTT
cdr3_aa: CASSRGMNTEAFF

clone_size: -
d_call: -
j_call: TRBJ2-2
v_call: TRBV19
cdr3_nt: TGTGCCAGTAGTATACAACGGAACCCCGGGGAGCTGTTTTTT
cdr3_aa: CASSIQRNPGELFF

clone_size: -
d_call: -
j_call: TRBJ1-4
v_call: TRBV5-6
cdr3_nt: TGTGCCAGCAGCGTACCAACTAATGAAAAACTGTTTTTT
cdr3_aa: CASSVPTNEKLFF

clone_size: once
d_call: -
j_call: TRBJ2-7
v_call: TRBV7-6
cdr3_nt: TGTGCCAGCAGCTTAGAATACGGGGAGACCTACGAGCAGTACTTC
cdr3_aa: CASSLEYGETYEQYF

clone_size: -
d_call: -
j_call: TRBJ1-3
v_call: TRBV6-1
cdr3_nt: TGTGCCAGCAGTCAAACAGGGTCCTCTGGAAACACCATATATTTT
cdr3_aa: CASSQTGSSGNTIYF

clone_size: -
d_call: -
j_call: TRBJ2-7
v_call: TRBV25-1
cdr3_nt: TGTGCCAGCAGCACACAGGGAGGCTCCTACGAGCAGTACTTC
cdr3_aa: CASSTQGGSYEQYF

clone_size: -
d_call: -
j_call: TRBJ1-1
v_call: TRBV25-1
cdr3_nt: TGTGCCAGCACCCGATCCGGGGGGGTGAAGGGCACTGAAGCTTTCTTT
cdr3_aa: CASTRSGGVKGTEAFF

clone_size: -
d_call: -
j_call: TRBJ2-3
v_call: TRBV7-8
cdr3_nt: TGTGCCAGCAGCTTAGGACAGGCAAACACAGATACGCAGTATTTT
cdr3_aa: CASSLGQANTDTQYF

clone_size: -
d_call: -
j_call: TRBJ2-3
v_call: TRBV7-8
cdr3_nt: TGTGCCAGCAGCTGGGGCGGCCTCACAGATACGCAGTATTTT
cdr3_aa: CASSWGGLTDTQYF

clone_size: -
d_call: -
j_call: TRBJ2-1
v_call: TRBV19
cdr3_nt: TGTGCCAGTAGTATCGGGTTTTATGAGCAGTTCTTC
cdr3_aa: CASSIGFYEQFF

clone_size: -
d_call: -
j_call: TRBJ2-1
v_call: TRBV10-1
cdr3_nt: TGCGCCAGCAGTGCCGGCGGAACGAGCTCCTACAATGAGCAGTTCTTC
cdr3_aa: CASSAGGTSSYNEQFF

clone_size: -
d_call: TRBD1
j_call: TRBJ2-3
v_call: TRBV7-9
cdr3_nt: TGTGCCAGCAGCCCGAGGACAGGGGGAACAGATACGCAGTATTTT
cdr3_aa: CASSPRTGGTDTQYF

clone_size: -
d_call: -
j_call: TRBJ2-7
v_call: TRBV19
cdr3_nt: TGTGCCAGTGGAGATGGGGGCTCCCGCTCCTACGAGCAGTACTTC
cdr3_aa: CASGDGGSRSYEQYF

clone_size: -
d_call: TRBD1
j_call: TRBJ1-4
v_call: TRBV9
cdr3_nt: TGTGCCAGCAGCGTTTCGACAGGGCCGAATGAAAAACTGTTTTTT
cdr3_aa: CASSVSTGPNEKLFF

clone_size: -
d_call: TRBD1
j_call: TRBJ1-4
v_call: TRBV7-9
cdr3_nt: TGTGCCAGCAGCCCCCCCGGGGGCAGGGGGCAAAAACTGTTTTTT
cdr3_aa: CASSPPGGRGQKLFF

clone_size: -
d_call: -
j_call: TRBJ1-1
v_call: TRBV5-1
cdr3_nt: TGCGCCAGCAGCTTGACCGGAGGGGACACTGAAGCTTTCTTT
cdr3_aa: CASSLTGGDTEAFF

clone_size: -
d_call: -
j_call: TRBJ2-7
v_call: TRBV2
cdr3_nt: TGTGCCAGCAGTGATCCCGGACTTCTTAACTCCTACGAGCAGTACTTC
cdr3_aa: CASSDPGLLNSYEQYF

clone_size: -
d_call: TRBD2
j_call: TRBJ2-3
v_call: TRBV11-2
cdr3_nt: TGTGCCAGCAGCCCGACTAGCGGGGGTGGCACAGATACGCAGTATTTT
cdr3_aa: CASSPTSGGGTDTQYF

clone_size: -
d_call: -
j_call: TRBJ2-7
v_call: TRBV5-4
cdr3_nt: TGTGCCAGCAGCTCAGTGAAGGAGTGGGACGAGCAGTACTTC
cdr3_aa: CASSSVKEWDEQYF

clone_size: many
d_call: TRBD1
j_call: TRBJ1-4
v_call: TRBV7-2
cdr3_nt: TGTGCCAGCAGCTTATCGGGACAGGGAAGAGAAAAACTGTTTTTT
cdr3_aa: CASSLSGQGREKLFF

clone_size: -
d_call: TRBD1
j_call: TRBJ1-1
v_call: TRBV10-3
cdr3_nt: TGTGCCATCAGGGACAGGGGAGACGATTCGGCTTTCTTT
cdr3_aa: CAIRDRGDDSAFF

clone_size: -
d_call: -
j_call: TRBJ1-3
v_call: TRBV6-6
cdr3_nt: TGTGCCAGCAGTTTCGCAGTCTCTGGAAACACCATATATTTT
cdr3_aa: CASSFAVSGNTIYF

clone_size: once
d_call: -
j_call: TRBJ2-7
v_call: TRBV10-3
cdr3_nt: TGTGCCATCAGCCCGCAAGAGGGCGACGAGCAGTACTTC
cdr3_aa: CAISPQEGDEQYF

clone_size: -
d_call: -
j_call: TRBJ1-4
v_call: TRBV19
cdr3_nt: TGTGCCACCGGTTCAACAGGGTATGGCGAAAAACTGTTTTTT
cdr3_aa: CATGSTGYGEKLFF

clone_size: -
d_call: -
j_call: TRBJ2-2
v_call: TRBV5-1
cdr3_nt: TGCGCCAGCAGCTTGGTTGCGGCCAACACCGGGGAGCTGTTTTTT
cdr3_aa: CASSLVAANTGELFF

clone_size: -
d_call: TRBD1
j_call: TRBJ2-1
v_call: TRBV30
cdr3_nt: TGTGCCTGGAGTCGGGACAGCCTAGGGAATGAGCAGTTCTTC
cdr3_aa: CAWSRDSLGNEQFF

clone_size: -
d_call: TRBD2
j_call: TRBJ2-1
v_call: TRBV7-2
cdr3_nt: TGTGCCAGCAGCTTGGGACTAGCGGGGTCTGAGCAGTTCTTC
cdr3_aa: CASSLGLAGSEQFF

clone_size: -
d_call: -
j_call: TRBJ1-4
v_call: TRBV7-8
cdr3_nt: TGTGCCAGCAGCTTAGGACCGGGGGGAATTGAAAAACTGTTTTTT
cdr3_aa: CASSLGPGGIEKLFF

clone_size: -
d_call: -
j_call: TRBJ1-5
v_call: TRBV5-1
cdr3_nt: TGCGCCAGCAGCTTGACAGGTTTAAGCAATCAGCCCCAGCATTTT
cdr3_aa: CASSLTGLSNQPQHF

clone_size: -
d_call: TRBD1
j_call: TRBJ1-1
v_call: TRBV2
cdr3_nt: TGTGCCAGCAGTGCACAGGGGGATACTGAAGCTTTCTTT
cdr3_aa: CASSAQGDTEAFF

clone_size: -
d_call: -
j_call: TRBJ2-1
v_call: TRBV7-9
cdr3_nt: TGTGCCAGCAGCCCCCCCTGGAATGAGCAGTTCTTC
cdr3_aa: CASSPPWNEQFF

clone_size: -
d_call: -
j_call: TRBJ2-7
v_call: TRBV5-1
cdr3_nt: TGCGCCAGCAGCTTGAGTGGGCTCGAGGAGCAGTACTTC
cdr3_aa: CASSLSGLEEQYF

clone_size: -
d_call: -
j_call: TRBJ1-2
v_call: TRBV29-1
cdr3_nt: TGCAGCGTGGACCTACAGGGTCCCGCTAACTATGGCTACACCTTC
cdr3_aa: CSVDLQGPANYGYTF

clone_size: -
d_call: -
j_call: TRBJ2-2
v_call: TRBV7-7
cdr3_nt: TGTGCCAGCAGCTCGGGGACCCTGGGAACCGGGGAGCTGTTTTTT
cdr3_aa: CASSSGTLGTGELFF

clone_size: -
d_call: -
j_call: TRBJ2-5
v_call: TRBV4-2
cdr3_nt: TGTGCCAGCAGCCGACAGAGGAGCGTAGAAGAGACCCAGTACTTC
cdr3_aa: CASSRQRSVEETQYF